This T cell receptor (beta chain) was recovered during a study of cytomegalovirus exposure and HLA in healthy donors. Study details: Findings of an earlier analysis included under 140 million unique TCR beta sequences from 180 million or so T cells. There were approximately 81 million unique TCRs (from HLA-typed donors) in an early data release. Findings and caveats of the study: In an earlier analysis, about 87% or about 30%: the productive usage of most TCR beta V segments. Despite most TCR sequences being rare, some public TCRs occurred in many donors.

Primers: 60 Vbeta forward and 13 Jbeta reverse. TCRdb keeps only in-frame clones here, not all; method: immunoSEQ multiplex PCR. The table records under 200,000 clones, 79% of them present only once. On this clone: Its antigen is unidentified.

This CDR3 has 15 amino acids. CDR1 is MNHNS and CDR2 is SASEGT in the germline V gene. With V trimmed by 6 bases and J by 8 bases, 8 bases remained unmatched. The sequence was obtained from a woman in her 40s in good health and CMV-seronegative. Sequenced material: PBMCs. The chain joins TRBV6-1 to TRBJ1-6, with TRBD1 identical over 9 bases. The CDR3 sequence: CASSLRDRVDSPLHF. CDR3 nucleotide sequence: TGTGCCAGCAGCTTGAGGGACAGGGTGGATTCACCCCTCCACTTT.